A selection of T cell receptor beta chains follows, all from one sample in a study of human T cells and chemical hapten exposure. TCRdb reanalysed the RACE reads using MiXCR and keeps one entry per CDR3 protein. The sample consists of about 380,000 distinct CDR3 sequences, approximately 5.1% of them appearing once. The source material was whole blood, sampled in connection with sensitization to the hapten diphenylcyclopropenone (DPC). All receptors come from a woman between 45 and 60 years old with alopecia areata. Some clones in this sample may be carry-over from other donors' samples. CDR3s include the opening cysteine and the closing phenylalanine or tryptophan. The order of the fields is clone size, J gene, V gene, D gene, CDR3 protein, CDR3 DNA. D genes are given only for firm matches. Only some rows state a clone size, as once, few, many or a class for expanded clones.

size: many; J: TRBJ1-2; V: TRBV5-1; D: TRBD1; CDR3: CASSPMSGTGSYGYTF; DNA: TGCGCCAGCAGCCCGATGTCCGGGACAGGGAGCTATGGCTACACCTTC
size: many; J: TRBJ1-2; V: TRBV4-1; D: TRBD1; CDR3: CASSQADRGPDGYTF; DNA: TGCGCCAGCAGCCAAGCGGACAGGGGGCCGGATGGCTACACCTTC
size: -; J: TRBJ2-3; V: TRBV28; D: TRBD2; CDR3: CASSPGTSGKSTDTQYF; DNA: TGTGCCAGCAGTCCTGGGACTAGCGGAAAGAGCACAGATACGCAGTATTTT
size: many; J: TRBJ1-6; V: TRBV27; D: -; CDR3: CASRPPGAGNSPLHF; DNA: TGTGCCAGCCGCCCCCCGGGGGCAGGCAATTCACCCCTCCACTTT
size: few; J: TRBJ2-3; V: TRBV11-2; D: -; CDR3: CASSLHPGGPDTQYF; DNA: TGTGCCAGCAGCCTCCACCCCGGCGGGCCAGATACGCAGTATTTT
size: many; J: TRBJ2-5; V: TRBV5-6; D: TRBD2; CDR3: CASSSTSGQTQYF; DNA: TGTGCCAGCAGCTCGACTAGCGGGCAGACCCAGTACTTC
size: many; J: TRBJ1-2; V: TRBV12-3/TRBV12-4; D: -; CDR3: CASSKTGTLDGYTF; DNA: TGTGCCAGCAGTAAGACCGGGACTTTGGATGGCTACACCTTC
size: -; J: TRBJ2-1; V: TRBV5-1; D: TRBD2; CDR3: CASSLGSGSSSYNEQFF; DNA: TGCGCCAGCAGCTTGGGTAGCGGGAGCTCATCCTACAATGAGCAGTTCTTC
size: many; J: TRBJ2-1; V: TRBV6-1; D: -; CDR3: CASSERGQPAYNEQFF; DNA: TGTGCCAGCAGTGAAAGGGGTCAACCGGCCTACAATGAGCAGTTCTTC
size: -; J: TRBJ1-3; V: TRBV6-5; D: TRBD1; CDR3: CASSYDRGFTIYF; DNA: TGTGCCAGCAGTTACGACAGGGGTTTCACCATATATTTT
size: many; J: TRBJ1-2; V: TRBV28; D: -; CDR3: CASSLLGYGYTF; DNA: TGTGCCAGCAGTTTACTGGGATATGGCTACACCTTC
size: many; J: TRBJ1-1; V: TRBV2; D: -; CDR3: CASSTLLNTEAFF; DNA: TGTGCCAGCAGTACGCTGCTGAACACTGAAGCTTTCTTT
size: many; J: TRBJ2-5; V: TRBV5-4; D: TRBD1; CDR3: CASSLYQGEPQYF; DNA: TGTGCCAGCAGCTTGTACCAGGGGGAACCCCAGTACTTC
size: many; J: TRBJ1-4; V: TRBV7-2; D: TRBD1; CDR3: CASSPPGQGYEKLFF; DNA: TGTGCCAGCAGCCCCCCGGGACAGGGCTATGAAAAACTGTTTTTT
size: -; J: TRBJ2-3; V: TRBV27; D: TRBD2; CDR3: CASSLTSGSLTDTQYF; DNA: TGTGCCAGCAGTTTGACTAGCGGGAGCCTGACAGATACGCAGTATTTT
size: many; J: TRBJ1-3; V: TRBV20-1; D: TRBD1; CDR3: CSAGQFSGNTIYF; DNA: TGCAGTGCGGGACAGTTTTCTGGAAACACCATATATTTT
size: few; J: TRBJ2-5; V: TRBV5-1; D: -; CDR3: CASSLMYQETQYF; DNA: TGCGCCAGCAGCTTGATGTATCAAGAGACCCAGTACTTC
size: many; J: TRBJ2-1; V: TRBV10-3; D: -; CDR3: CAISESRLKDEQFF; DNA: TGTGCCATCAGTGAGTCGAGACTAAAGGATGAGCAGTTCTTC
size: -; J: TRBJ2-1; V: TRBV28; D: -; CDR3: CASSFLGAVTTYNEQFF; DNA: TGTGCCAGCAGTTTTTTGGGGGCGGTTACCACCTACAATGAGCAGTTCTTC
size: few; J: TRBJ2-3; V: TRBV7-8; D: TRBD2; CDR3: CASRNLAGTDTQYF; DNA: TGTGCCAGCAGAAATCTAGCGGGCACAGATACGCAGTATTTT
size: few; J: TRBJ2-6; V: TRBV19; D: TRBD2; CDR3: CASTTGRVSGANVLTF; DNA: TGTGCCAGTACGACCGGGAGGGTCTCTGGGGCCAACGTCCTGACTTTC
size: many; J: TRBJ2-6; V: TRBV5-6; D: -; CDR3: CASSRTVSSGANVLTF; DNA: TGTGCCAGCAGCCGGACCGTAAGCTCTGGGGCCAACGTCCTGACTTTC
size: few; J: TRBJ1-1; V: TRBV7-8; D: -; CDR3: CASSNTRQEYTEAFF; DNA: TGTGCCAGCAGCAATACCCGACAGGAGTACACTGAAGCTTTCTTT
size: many; J: TRBJ1-1; V: TRBV18; D: -; CDR3: CASSPWSGANTEAFF; DNA: TGTGCCAGCTCACCGTGGTCAGGGGCGAACACTGAAGCTTTCTTT
size: -; J: TRBJ2-3; V: TRBV4-3; D: TRBD1; CDR3: CASSHGQGGTDTQYF; DNA: TGCGCCAGCAGCCACGGACAGGGGGGGACAGATACGCAGTATTTT
size: -; J: TRBJ2-3; V: TRBV6-2/TRBV6-3; D: TRBD2; CDR3: CASSYQAGGTDTQYF; DNA: TGTGCCAGCAGTTACCAAGCGGGAGGAACAGATACGCAGTATTTT
size: few; J: TRBJ2-1; V: TRBV7-2; D: -; CDR3: CASSFRIVEQFF; DNA: TGTGCCAGCAGCTTCCGAATCGTTGAGCAGTTCTTC
size: few; J: TRBJ2-5; V: TRBV6-5; D: -; CDR3: CASRDTGPETQYF; DNA: TGTGCCAGCAGGGATACAGGCCCCGAGACCCAGTACTTC
size: -; J: TRBJ2-1; V: TRBV28; D: -; CDR3: CASSPIQGKAYNEQFF; DNA: TGTGCCAGCAGTCCTATACAGGGAAAGGCCTACAATGAGCAGTTCTTC
size: few; J: TRBJ2-7; V: TRBV7-9; D: TRBD1; CDR3: CASSSGTGKAEQYF; DNA: TGTGCCAGCAGCTCTGGGACAGGGAAGGCCGAGCAGTACTTC
size: few; J: TRBJ1-1; V: TRBV9; D: -; CDR3: CASSGSMNTEAFF; DNA: TGTGCCAGCAGCGGATCAATGAACACTGAAGCTTTCTTT
size: many; J: TRBJ2-2; V: TRBV29-1; D: -; CDR3: CSGGTVGNTGELFF; DNA: TGCAGCGGTGGAACCGTAGGGAACACCGGGGAGCTGTTTTTT
size: many; J: TRBJ1-2; V: TRBV2; D: -; CDR3: CASSGDTYGYTF; DNA: TGTGCCAGCAGTGGGGACACCTATGGCTACACCTTC
size: -; J: TRBJ1-5; V: TRBV5-1; D: -; CDR3: CASSPHSGQPQHF; DNA: TGCGCCAGCAGCCCTCACTCAGGCCAGCCCCAGCATTTT
size: -; J: TRBJ2-2; V: TRBV6-5; D: TRBD1; CDR3: CASRRTGGTGELFF; DNA: TGTGCCAGCAGAAGGACAGGGGGCACCGGGGAGCTGTTTTTT
size: many; J: TRBJ1-1; V: TRBV9; D: -; CDR3: CASSVGYMNTEAFF; DNA: TGTGCCAGCAGCGTGGGGTACATGAACACTGAAGCTTTCTTT
size: -; J: TRBJ2-5; V: TRBV7-7; D: -; CDR3: CANSLGRQVRGETKYF; DNA: TGTGCCAACAGCTTAGGCAGACAGGTTCGAGGGGAGACCAAGTACTTC
size: -; J: TRBJ1-6; V: TRBV5-4; D: -; CDR3: CASSLDPGTYNSPLHF; DNA: TGTGCCAGCAGCTTGGATCCAGGGACCTATAATTCACCCCTCCACTTT
size: few; J: TRBJ2-3; V: TRBV9; D: -; CDR3: CASSVGLGTSSVDTQYF; DNA: TGTGCCAGCAGCGTCGGCCTAGGGACTTCCTCGGTCGATACGCAGTATTTT
size: many; J: TRBJ1-6; V: TRBV20-1; D: -; CDR3: CSANPPGGKSPLHF; DNA: TGCAGTGCCAACCCGCCCGGGGGGAAATCACCCCTCCACTTT
size: -; J: TRBJ2-3; V: TRBV6-5; D: TRBD2; CDR3: CASSYTGRALGTDTQYF; DNA: TGTGCCAGCAGTTATACCGGGAGGGCCCTCGGCACAGATACGCAGTATTTT
size: -; J: TRBJ2-1; V: TRBV7-2; D: TRBD1; CDR3: CASSPFPGTAGTEQFF; DNA: TGTGCCAGCAGCCCATTTCCCGGGACAGCCGGTACTGAGCAGTTCTTC
size: -; J: TRBJ2-3; V: TRBV7-2; D: TRBD2; CDR3: CASSRGGSNTDTQYF; DNA: TGTGCCAGCAGCCGCGGGGGGTCAAACACAGATACGCAGTATTTT
size: many; J: TRBJ2-7; V: TRBV4-3; D: -; CDR3: CASSQERRVSYEQYF; DNA: TGCGCCAGCAGCCAAGAGAGGCGCGTCTCCTACGAGCAGTACTTC
size: many; J: TRBJ1-6; V: TRBV6-1; D: -; CDR3: CASSLPRVTSSYNSPLHF; DNA: TGTGCCAGCAGTCTTCCACGGGTCACGAGCTCCTATAATTCACCCCTCCACTTT
size: many; J: TRBJ2-1; V: TRBV28; D: TRBD1; CDR3: CASSLTGQGFHNEQFF; DNA: TGTGCCAGCAGTTTAACGGGACAGGGTTTCCACAATGAGCAGTTCTTC
size: many; J: TRBJ2-3; V: TRBV7-2; D: -; CDR3: CASSKPHSTDTQYF; DNA: TGTGCCAGCAGTAAACCCCATAGCACAGATACGCAGTATTTT
size: many; J: TRBJ2-3; V: TRBV6-6; D: TRBD2; CDR3: CASEGRGTDTQYF; DNA: TGTGCCTCCGAGGGGCGGGGGACAGATACGCAGTATTTT
size: many; J: TRBJ1-1; V: TRBV29-1; D: -; CDR3: CSVEGAGDDAFF; DNA: TGCAGCGTTGAAGGAGCGGGGGACGACGCTTTCTTT
size: many; J: TRBJ1-5; V: TRBV7-2; D: -; CDR3: CASSLDEGFVSNQPQHF; DNA: TGTGCCAGCAGCTTAGATGAGGGGTTCGTTAGCAATCAGCCCCAGCATTTT
size: many; J: TRBJ1-1; V: TRBV20-1; D: -; CDR3: CSASPDGRNTEAFF; DNA: TGCAGTGCTAGCCCCGACGGCAGGAACACTGAAGCTTTCTTT
size: -; J: TRBJ2-7; V: TRBV20-1; D: -; CDR3: CSARAETYEQYF; DNA: TGCAGTGCTAGAGCAGAGACCTACGAGCAGTACTTC
size: few; J: TRBJ2-7; V: TRBV28; D: -; CDR3: CASTPLTGRSRGEQYF; DNA: TGTGCCAGCACCCCTCTGACAGGCCGAAGCCGGGGGGAGCAGTACTTC
size: -; J: TRBJ1-5; V: TRBV5-5; D: -; CDR3: CASSFTRLQPQHF; DNA: TGTGCCAGCAGCTTTACACGGCTTCAGCCCCAGCATTTT